Sequencing of this T cell receptor beta chain was carried out in a study of cytomegalovirus exposure and HLA in healthy donors. The CDR3 covers 14 residues. Germline values: CDR1 MNHNY, CDR2 SVGAGI (reference sequence). Trimming left V 0 bases short and J 7 bases short, with 9 bases between. Here immunoSEQ multiplex PCR was the method, and the copy in TCRdb shows in-frame clones only, minus some. The table lists a few hundred thousand clones, 90% of them singletons. The chain carries TRBV6-6 and TRBJ2-2; D unresolved. Sequenced sample: PBMCs. The sequence derives from a woman aged 18-35 years in good health and CMV-seronegative. CDR3 protein: CASSYSTGVGELFF. CDR3 nucleotides: TGTGCCAGCAGTTACTCGACGGGTGTCGGGGAGCTGTTTTTT.